These 22 T cell receptor beta chains share one sample of origin, sequenced in a study of T cell repertoires in cytomegalovirus infection (dated by TCRdb to between 2018 and 2021). The sequencing machine was an Illumina HiSeq 1500. The public reads were reanalyzed by TCRdb: fastp trimming at Q25, MiXCR alignment, in-frame beta chains only. Under each unique CDR3 protein, matching rows form one entry showing the most common genes and DNA. This sample is represented by some 700,000 distinct CDR3 sequences; less than 40% of them were singletons. About 2.8% of the sample rests with the top ten. Sequencing used PBMCs. These receptors came from a human donor in good health (CMV status not recorded). Some clones in this sample may be carry-over from other donors' samples.

This clonotype was observed a handful of times. The chain couples TRBV7-8 to TRBJ2-1, with TRBD2 matching over 13 bases. This CDR3 comprises 20 residues. V lost 2 bases and J lost 2; bases outside the gene matches: 12. Germline V lookup: CDR1 SGHVS, CDR2 FQNEAQ. The CDR3 bases are TGTGCCAGCAGCTTACTGAGGGGACTAGCGGGGCGGGTTCCCTACAATGAGCAGTTCTTC. Translated, it gives CASSLLRGLAGRVPYNEQFF.

The V and J genes are TRBV6-6 and TRBJ2-7; D is undetermined. Looked up from germline, CDR1 is MNHNY and CDR2 is SVGAGI (reference sequence). CDR3 size: 13 residues. Trimming pared 2 bases from V and 1 base from J, leaving 6 bases between. In DNA form, the CDR3 reads TGTGCCAGCAGTTACGCAGATTCCTACGAGCAGTACTTC. It specifies CASSYADSYEQYF.

The table lists this clonotype with a few counts. The chain combines TRBV7-3 with TRBJ2-3; the match to TRBD2 covers 10 bases. The J segment lost 0 bases and the V segment lost 5 bases, leaving 2 bases of the junction unmatched. The CDR3 has 15 amino acids. The germline V gene encodes CDR1 SGHTA and CDR2 FQGTGA. CDR3 DNA: TGTGCCAGCAGCGCTAGCGGGGGAAGCACAGATACGCAGTATTTT. Translation gives CASSASGGSTDTQYF.

The V call is TRBV6-1, the J call TRBJ2-3; tentative D call: TRBD2 (7 bases). This CDR3 has 15 residues. V was trimmed by 4 bases and J by 2 bases, leaving 13 bases between them. CDR1 and CDR2 from the germline V gene are MNHNS and SASEGT. The chain's CDR3 is CASSGAGAITDTQYF. As DNA, the CDR3 is TGTGCCAGCAGTGGGGCGGGGGCTATCACAGATACGCAGTATTTT.

Only a few counts were recorded for this clonotype. V and J are TRBV12-3 or TRBV12-4 and TRBJ1-5; D gene unclear. CDR3 length equals 13 residues. V was shortened by 6 bases and J by 5 bases, with 11 bases between the two germline ends. The CDR3: CASSWRRDQPQHF. Written as DNA, the CDR3 is TGTGCCAGCAGCTGGCGACGCGATCAGCCCCAGCATTTT.

The rearrangement links TRBV5-1 to TRBJ1-1; no firm D call. V was shortened by 5 bases and J by 2 bases, with 7 bases between the two germline ends. This CDR3 has 12 residues. Germline V gives CDR1 SGHRS, CDR2 YFSETQ. CDR3 protein: CASRRDNTEAFF. The CDR3 nucleotides read TGCGCCAGCAGGCGGGATAACACTGAAGCTTTCTTT.

This rearrangement joins TRBV10-3 to TRBJ1-6, with D perhaps matching TRBD1 (6 bases). V lost 5 bases, J lost 13 bases, and 15 bases lay in between. Germline CDR1 and CDR2: ENHRY and SYGVKD. This CDR3 region has 13 residues. The CDR3 loop is CAISLTGLRPLHF. CDR3 coding DNA: TGTGCCATCAGTCTTACAGGGTTAAGGCCCCTCCACTTT.

The chain joins TRBV24-1 to TRBJ2-3; 11 bases agree with TRBD2. The V segment lost 6 bases and the J segment 2 bases; nucleotides outside the gene matches: 6. The germline V gene encodes CDR1 KGHDR and CDR2 SFDVKD. The CDR3 totals 16 residues. CDR3 sequence (DNA): TGTGCCACCAGTTATCCGGGACTAGCGGACACAGATACGCAGTATTTT. It yields the protein CATSYPGLADTDTQYF.

This clonotype was picked up many times. V gene TRBV6-2 or TRBV6-3 combines with J gene TRBJ1-5; D not certain. This CDR3 comprises 16 residues. Trimming left V 0 bases short and J 2 bases short, with 11 bases between. Germline V gives CDR1 MNHEY, CDR2 SVGEGT. This CDR3 reads CASSYSRTRGNQPQHF. In nucleotides, the CDR3 is TGTGCCAGCAGTTACTCCCGGACGCGTGGCAATCAGCCCCAGCATTTT.

This clonotype was picked up a small number of times. The chain carries TRBV7-8 and TRBJ2-1, with D unresolved. Germline CDR1 is SGHVS and CDR2 is FQNEAQ. Trimming took 5 bases from V and 9 from J, leaving 20 bases between them. The CDR3 runs 15 residues. In DNA form, the CDR3 reads TGTGCCAGCAGCCCCCAGTCCAGAGAGTCCACTGAGCAGTTCTTC. It is translated as CASSPQSRESTEQFF.

This clonotype was recorded only once. This sequence joins TRBV7-2 and TRBJ1-2; D remains unclear. The CDR3 length is 15 residues. The germline V gene has CDR1 SGHTA and CDR2 FQGNSA. V was trimmed by 1 base and J by 6 bases, leaving 15 bases between them. The DNA of the CDR3 is TGTGCCAGCAGCTTAGTAGACGTAGCTATTAATGGCTACACCTTC. Protein sequence: CASSLVDVAINGYTF.

This chain links TRBV23-1 with TRBJ2-5; maybe TRBD2 (6 bases). TRBV23-1 is designated an ORF whose function remains uncertain. This CDR3 has 16 residues. With 6 bases removed from V and 2 bases from J, the gap between germline ends came to 19 bases. CDR3 sequence: CASSHGGVPNQETQYF. CDR3 coding DNA: TGCGCCAGCAGCCACGGGGGAGTTCCTAATCAAGAGACCCAGTACTTC.

This clonotype was recorded once. It is likely a read error, because the conserved phenylalanine at the end of the CDR3 is missing. J is TRBJ1-1 and V is TRBV27; no firm D call. CDR3 size: 13 residues. V was pared by 3 bases and J by 7 bases, with 12 bases between. CDR1 MNHEY and CDR2 SMNVEV come from the germline V gene (reference sequence). CDR3 in amino acids: CASSFMANSEAFC. In nucleotides, the CDR3 is TGTGCCAGCAGTTTTATGGCGAATAGTGAAGCTTTCTGT.

The chain carries TRBV28 and TRBJ1-5, with unresolved D. V was pared by 8 bases and J by 6 bases, with 8 bases between. The CDR3 loop spans 11 amino acids. CDR1 is MDHEN, CDR2 SYDVKM, per germline. The CDR3 loop is CASGGGQPQHF. The CDR3 DNA is TGTGCCAGCGGAGGAGGTCAGCCCCAGCATTTT.

This clonotype has a handful of counts. V and J are TRBV11-2 and TRBJ2-5; D is perhaps TRBD2 (6 bases). The CDR3 has 17 residues. Germline-derived CDR1 and CDR2 are SGHAT and FQNNGV. Trimming removed 0 bases at V and 5 bases at J, with 19 bases between. The CDR3 region is CASSLDWEEDGPETQYF. CDR3 DNA: TGTGCCAGCAGCTTAGATTGGGAGGAGGATGGGCCGGAGACCCAGTACTTC.

CDR3 DNA sequence: TGCGCCAGCAGTGAACTGGACCGGGGGAAAGCTTTCTTT. Residues: CASSELDRGKAFF. The chain carries TRBV10-2 and TRBJ1-1, with a tentative D call TRBD1 (5 bases). The germline V gene has CDR1 WSHSY and CDR2 SAAADI. The CDR3 covers 13 residues. Trimming removed 3 bases from V and 9 bases from J, with 14 bases in between.

The chain is built from TRBV28 and TRBJ1-1, with D possibly being TRBD1 (6 bases). Germline V CDR1 and CDR2: MDHEN, SYDVKM. Trimming removed 8 bases from V and 1 base from J, with 14 bases in between. The CDR3 has 14 amino acids. The CDR3 sequence: CASGTQGPNTEAFF. DNA of the CDR3: TGTGCCAGCGGAACGCAGGGGCCGAACACTGAAGCTTTCTTT.

CDR3 DNA sequence: TGTGCCAGCATCCCGATCTCCAGTTCCCAGGCCCTGGGCACTGAAGCTTTCTTT. Its translation is CASIPISSSQALGTEAFF. This chain links TRBV7-6 with TRBJ1-1; no reliable D call. Trimming left V 7 bases short and J 4 bases short, with 28 bases between. The length of the CDR3 is 18 residues. CDR1 and CDR2 from the germline V gene are SGHVS and FNYEAQ.

DNA for the CDR3: TGTGCCACCAGTGATTTGGATCATCAGCCCCAGCATTTT. Its translation is CATSDLDHQPQHF. The chain links TRBV24-1 to TRBJ1-5, with D unclear. V lost 0 bases and J 5 bases, leaving 4 bases between the germline ends. Germline values: CDR1 KGHDR, CDR2 SFDVKD. The CDR3 runs 13 residues.

This clonotype was recorded once. The chain links TRBV7-2 to TRBJ2-6; D may be TRBD1 (5 bases). Trimming stripped 5 bases from V and 0 bases from J, with 14 bases between. The germline V gene encodes CDR1 SGHTA and CDR2 FQGNSA. The CDR3 sequence is 17 residues long. The CDR3 coding sequence is TGTGCCAGCAGCCAGGGCTCGGGTCGCTCTGGGGCCAACGTCCTGACTTTC. This codes for CASSQGSGRSGANVLTF.

This clonotype has more than one count but fewer than ten. In DNA, the CDR3 is TGTGCCAGCAGCATCCCGGGACAGCAAGAGACCCAGTACTTC. Protein product: CASSIPGQQETQYF. This chain links TRBV11-3 with TRBJ2-5; TRBD1 aligns across 7 bases. Germline V gene sequence: CDR1 SGHNT, CDR2 YENEEA. The CDR3 is made up of 14 amino acids. V lost 5 bases and J lost 2; bases outside the gene matches: 5. Combining the CDR3 with reference TRBV11-3 and TRBJ2-5 gives the whole variable domain EAGVVQSPRYKIIEKKQPVAFWCNPISGHNTLYWYLQNLGQGPELLIRYENEEAVDDSQLPKDRFSAERLKGVDSTLKIQPAELGDSAVYLCASSIPGQQETQYFGPGTRLLVL.

The V gene is TRBV7-8, the J gene TRBJ1-2; D is unclear. Per germline, CDR1 SGHVS and CDR2 FQNEAQ. V was cut by 5 bases and J by 5 bases, with 15 bases left in between. This CDR3 is 14 amino acids long. This CDR3 is CASSPGSLPYGYTF. The CDR3 DNA is TGTGCCAGCAGCCCTGGCTCATTACCTTATGGCTACACCTTC.